This TCR beta chain was found in a study of shared clonotypes between healthy human individuals. Study-level points and caveats: Among non-shared clonotypes, generation probabilities were lower than among those shared by all four donors. Larger richness was generally estimated for naive than memory subsets. Few donors limited the genetic and exposure-history diversity represented.

Trimming stripped 8 bases from V and 6 bases from J, with 13 bases between. This CDR3 is built from 12 residues. Per germline, CDR1 MDHEN and CDR2 SYDVKM. The repertoire was sequenced with immunoSEQ multiplex PCR; TCRdb's copy has only in-frame clones and lacks some. The sample carries some 700,000 clones, roughly 88% recorded once. As regards this clone: Antigen: not known.

The TCR was taken from a man in his late teens or twenties in good health. Some clones in this sample may be carry-over from other donors' samples. Sequencing was performed on memory CD8+ T cells from PBMCs. The subset here: CD45RO+ cells pooled with CCR7-negative TemRA cells. This chain uses TRBV28 with TRBJ1-2, with a possible D match to TRBD1 (5 bases). The chain's CDR3 is CASLGELNGYTF. CDR3 DNA sequence: TGTGCCAGCTTAGGGGAGCTTAATGGCTACACCTTC.